This TCR beta chain stems from a study of blood T cell repertoires in COVID-19. Study-level background: Acute and convalescent COVID-19 samples came from the United States, Italy and Spain. Sources were T cells, B-cell-depleted T cells, or PBMCs; the material itself was cDNA or gDNA.

This clone was detected once. In the authors' workflow: How many nucleated cells were present was estimated from reference gene primer amplification. Profiling relied on immunoSEQ multiplex PCR, and the TCRdb table lists in-frame clones only, not all of them. V, J and clone size were drawn from that table, and D and trimming were deduced from the DNA. The table has fewer than 350,000 clones, just under 85% seen once. The clonotype was recovered from a woman in her forties or fifties with active or convalescent COVID-19. The material sequenced was peripheral blood.

The CDR3, as DNA: TGCAGCGTTGCCGGGACTCAGAATGAAAAACTGTTTTTT. Translated: CSVAGTQNEKLFF. The chain joins TRBV29-1 to TRBJ1-4, with D possibly TRBD1 on 5 matching bases. Germline V CDR1 and CDR2: SQVTM, ANQGSEA. V lost 4 bases and J 5 bases, leaving 11 bases between the germline ends. CDR3 length: 13 residues.